Listed here is a single TCR beta chain. The antigen is not known. The assay was immunoSEQ multiplex PCR, and TCRdb's table has in-frame clones only and misses some. The profile shows about 490,000 clones, almost 80% of them singletons. These data originate in a study of shared clonotypes between healthy human individuals. The CDR3 covers 15 residues. The germline gives CDR1 SGHKS, CDR2 YYEKEE (reference sequence). Trimming took 0 bases from V and 2 from J, leaving 9 bases between them. Study-level findings and limits: Exclusively blood specimens were collected; tissue repertoires likely differ.

The specimen sequenced was PBMCs. The chain links TRBV5-5 to TRBJ1-5; D perhaps matches TRBD1 (6 bases). The origin of this receptor is a woman between 40 and 55 years old in good health. Some clones in this sample may be carry-over from other donors' samples. The CDR3 DNA sequence: TGTGCCAGCAGCTTGGCTGGGGGCGGCAATCAGCCCCAGCATTTT. It specifies CASSLAGGGNQPQHF.